Each of the 8 T cell receptor beta chains below was sequenced from the same sample in a study of blood T cell repertoires in COVID-19. Measured with immunoSEQ multiplex PCR; TCRdb has only the in-frame clones, and not every one. The data show 330,000 or so clones, with about 88% seen just once and 2.5% to 3.5% held by the top ten. The sample consisted of PBMCs or T cells enriched from blood (not recorded which). These receptors originate from a woman aged 30 to 39 who had recovered from COVID-19.

The J gene is TRBJ1-1, the V gene TRBV7-6; 10 bases are a match to TRBD1. From germline, CDR1 is SGHVS and CDR2 FNYEAQ. The trim removed 1 base at V and 1 base at J, leaving 6 bases unmatched. There are 17 residues in the CDR3. The CDR3 nucleotides are TGTGCCAGCAGCTTAGGGGGACAGGGGCTCCGGAACACTGAAGCTTTCTTT. The encoded protein is CASSLGGQGLRNTEAFF.

The rearrangement links TRBV18 to TRBJ2-3; a possible D gene is TRBD1 (5 bases). CDR3 length equals 16 residues. CDR1 and CDR2 (germline): KGHSH, LQKENI. Trimming removed 6 bases from V and 0 bases from J, with 16 bases in between. CDR3 sequence reads: CASSPFEGASTDTQYF. The CDR3 DNA sequence: TGTGCCAGCTCCCCTTTCGAAGGGGCAAGCACAGATACGCAGTATTTT.

The chain carries TRBV7-2 and TRBJ2-7, with D possibly TRBD2 on 5 matching bases. The V end lost 6 bases, the J end lost 0 bases, and 12 bases lay between the germline ends. The CDR3 is made up of 14 amino acids. Germline assignment: CDR1 SGHTA and CDR2 FQGNSA. In nucleotides, the CDR3 is TGTGCCAGCAGTCCGAGGACTGGCTCCTACGAGCAGTACTTC. Amino acid sequence: CASSPRTGSYEQYF.

The chain couples TRBV7-9 to TRBJ2-1, with TRBD1 as a possible D gene (5 bases). Trimming took 4 bases from V and 7 from J, leaving 14 bases between them. Germline V gene sequence: CDR1 SEHNR, CDR2 FQNEAQ (reference sequence). The CDR3 contains 14 residues. CDR3 DNA sequence: TGTGCCAGCAGCTCAGGGCTAGTGCGGAATGAGCAGTTCTTC. Translation: CASSSGLVRNEQFF.

The chain combines TRBV5-1 with TRBJ2-7, with 7 bases identical to TRBD2. The CDR3 loop spans 13 amino acids. The V segment lost 4 bases and the J segment 5 bases; nucleotides outside the gene matches: 6. In germline, CDR1 is SGHRS, CDR2 YFSETQ. The CDR3 loop reads CASSVGGSHEQYF. In DNA form, the CDR3 reads TGCGCCAGCAGCGTCGGGGGGAGCCACGAGCAGTACTTC.

The chain has TRBV15 and TRBJ2-4; the match to TRBD2 covers 7 bases. This CDR3 is built from 15 residues. CDR1 LNHNV and CDR2 YYDKDF come from the germline V gene (reference sequence). V shed 0 bases, J shed 7 bases, and the junction held 6 bases outside the gene matches. The CDR3 loop is CATSRDGREDNIQYF. The CDR3 DNA follows: TGTGCCACCAGCAGAGATGGGAGGGAGGATAACATTCAGTACTTC. The complete variable domain, with remaining parts taken from reference TRBV15 and TRBJ2-4, reads DAMVIQNPRYQVTQFGKPVTLSCSQTLNHNVMYWYQQKSSQAPKLLFHYYDKDFNNEADTPDNFQSRRPNTSFCFLDIRSPGLGDTAMYLCATSRDGREDNIQYFGAGTRLSVL.

The rearrangement joins TRBV7-2 to TRBJ2-1, with 13 nucleotides matching TRBD2. The CDR3 has 17 residues. Germline V gene sequence: CDR1 SGHTA, CDR2 FQGNSA. The V segment lost 2 bases and the J segment 6 bases; nucleotides outside the gene matches: 7. DNA of the CDR3: TGTGCCAGCAGCTTAAGGACTAGCGGGAGATTTATCAATGAGCAGTTCTTC. As protein: CASSLRTSGRFINEQFF.

The J gene is TRBJ2-3, the V gene TRBV10-1; 7 bases fit TRBD2. Per germline, CDR1 WNHNN and CDR2 SYGVQD (reference sequence). The length of the CDR3 is 18 residues. J lost 1 base, V lost 4 bases, and 14 bases had no gene match. In DNA form, the CDR3 reads TGCGCCAGCAGTGTCGGACTAGACGCTGGAGGGGGCACAGATACGCAGTATTTT. It translates to CASSVGLDAGGGTDTQYF.